This T cell receptor (beta chain) was identified in a study of cytomegalovirus exposure and HLA in healthy donors. Notes on the study in general: It was reportedly the case that the classifier diagnosed cytomegalovirus status with high specificity and sensitivity. A later look showed TCR association rates differing by HLA locus, highest for DRB1 and lowest for HLA-C.

V was cut by 6 bases and J by 3 bases, with 15 bases left in between. Germline V gene sequence: CDR1 MDHEN, CDR2 SYDVKM. The CDR3 length is 15 residues. Concerning this clone: The antigen is not known.

Use of 60 Vbeta and 13 Jbeta primers characterized the PCR. Some clones are missing from TCRdb's copy, which holds only in-frame ones; the method was immunoSEQ multiplex PCR. The table lists fewer than 150,000 clones, approximately 85% of them singletons. The rearrangement uses TRBV28 and TRBJ1-5; a weak D match, TRBD1 (6 bases). The clonotype comes from a woman aged 25 to 39 in good health and CMV-seropositive. The sample consisted of PBMCs. For the CDR3, the DNA is TGTGCCAGCAGCTTGGGCCTGGGGGCCAATCAGCCCCAGCATTTT. This sequence encodes CASSLGLGANQPQHF.